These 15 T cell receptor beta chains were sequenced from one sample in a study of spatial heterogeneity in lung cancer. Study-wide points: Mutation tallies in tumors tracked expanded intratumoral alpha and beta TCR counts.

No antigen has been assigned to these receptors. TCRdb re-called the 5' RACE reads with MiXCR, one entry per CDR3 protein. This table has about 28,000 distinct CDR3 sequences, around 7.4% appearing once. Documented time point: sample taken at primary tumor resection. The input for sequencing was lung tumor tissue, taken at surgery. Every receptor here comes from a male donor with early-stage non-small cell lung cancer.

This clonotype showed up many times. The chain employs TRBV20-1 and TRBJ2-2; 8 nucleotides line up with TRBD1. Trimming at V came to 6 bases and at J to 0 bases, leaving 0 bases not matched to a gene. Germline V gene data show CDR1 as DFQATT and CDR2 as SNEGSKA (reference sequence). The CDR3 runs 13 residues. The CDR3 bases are TGCAGTGCACAGGGGGCGAACACCGGGGAGCTGTTTTTT. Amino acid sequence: CSAQGANTGELFF.

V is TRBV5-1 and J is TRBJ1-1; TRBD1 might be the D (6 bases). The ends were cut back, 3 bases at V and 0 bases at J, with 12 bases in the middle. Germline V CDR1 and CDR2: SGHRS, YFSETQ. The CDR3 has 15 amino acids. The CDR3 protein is CASSWTRGMNTEAFF. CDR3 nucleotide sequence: TGCGCCAGCAGCTGGACCAGGGGCATGAACACTGAAGCTTTCTTT.

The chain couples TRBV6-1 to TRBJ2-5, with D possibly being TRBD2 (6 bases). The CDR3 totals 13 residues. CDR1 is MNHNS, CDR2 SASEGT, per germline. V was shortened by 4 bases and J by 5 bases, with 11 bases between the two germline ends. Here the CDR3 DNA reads TGTGCCAGCAGTGGAAACGCGGGGGAGACCCAGTACTTC. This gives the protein CASSGNAGETQYF.

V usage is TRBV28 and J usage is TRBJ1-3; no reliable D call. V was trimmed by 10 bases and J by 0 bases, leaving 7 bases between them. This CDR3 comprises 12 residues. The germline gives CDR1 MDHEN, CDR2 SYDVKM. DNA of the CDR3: TGTGCCATCCGGGGCTCTGGAAACACCATATATTTT. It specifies CAIRGSGNTIYF.

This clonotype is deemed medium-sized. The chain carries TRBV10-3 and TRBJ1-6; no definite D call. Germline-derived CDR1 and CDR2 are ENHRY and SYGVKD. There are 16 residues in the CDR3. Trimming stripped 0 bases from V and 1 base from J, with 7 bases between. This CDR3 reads CAISESKGSYNSPLHF. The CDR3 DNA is TGTGCCATCAGTGAGTCCAAAGGATCCTATAATTCACCCCTCCACTTT.

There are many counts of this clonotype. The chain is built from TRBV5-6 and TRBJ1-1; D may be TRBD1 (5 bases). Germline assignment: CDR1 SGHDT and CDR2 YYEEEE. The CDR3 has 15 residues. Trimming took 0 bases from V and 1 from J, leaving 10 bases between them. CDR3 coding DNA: TGTGCCAGCAGCTTGGGGCTGGGACCGAACACTGAAGCTTTCTTT. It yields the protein CASSLGLGPNTEAFF.

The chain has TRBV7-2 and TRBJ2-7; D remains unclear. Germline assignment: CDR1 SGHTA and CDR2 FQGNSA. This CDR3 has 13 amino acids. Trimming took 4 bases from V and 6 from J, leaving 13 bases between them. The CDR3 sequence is CASSYILSPEQYF. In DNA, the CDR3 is TGTGCCAGCAGCTATATCCTCTCCCCCGAGCAGTACTTC.

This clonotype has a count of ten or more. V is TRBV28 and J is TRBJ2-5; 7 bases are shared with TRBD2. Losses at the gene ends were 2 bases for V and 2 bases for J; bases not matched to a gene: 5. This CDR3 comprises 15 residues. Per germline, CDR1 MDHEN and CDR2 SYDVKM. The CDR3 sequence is CASSLPRGTQETQYF. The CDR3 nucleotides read TGTGCCAGCAGTTTACCGCGGGGGACTCAAGAGACCCAGTACTTC.

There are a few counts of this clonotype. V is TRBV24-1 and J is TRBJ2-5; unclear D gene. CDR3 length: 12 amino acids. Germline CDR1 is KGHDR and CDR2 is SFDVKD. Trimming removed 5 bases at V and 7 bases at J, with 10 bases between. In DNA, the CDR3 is TGTGCCACCAGTGGGGATTTGGGGACCCAGTACTTC. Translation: CATSGDLGTQYF.

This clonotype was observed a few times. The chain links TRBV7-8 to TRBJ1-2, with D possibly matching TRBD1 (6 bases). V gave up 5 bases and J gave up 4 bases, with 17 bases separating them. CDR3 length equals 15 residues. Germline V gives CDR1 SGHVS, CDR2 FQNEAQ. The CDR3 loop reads CASSPTGLRSYGYTF. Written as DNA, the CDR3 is TGTGCCAGCAGCCCAACAGGGCTACGCTCCTATGGCTACACCTTC.

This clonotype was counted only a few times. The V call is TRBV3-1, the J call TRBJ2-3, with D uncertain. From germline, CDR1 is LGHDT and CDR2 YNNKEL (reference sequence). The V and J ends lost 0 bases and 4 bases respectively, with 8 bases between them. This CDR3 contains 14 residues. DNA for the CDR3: TGTGCCAGCAGCCAAGATCAGCGCGCAGATACGCAGTATTTT. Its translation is CASSQDQRADTQYF.

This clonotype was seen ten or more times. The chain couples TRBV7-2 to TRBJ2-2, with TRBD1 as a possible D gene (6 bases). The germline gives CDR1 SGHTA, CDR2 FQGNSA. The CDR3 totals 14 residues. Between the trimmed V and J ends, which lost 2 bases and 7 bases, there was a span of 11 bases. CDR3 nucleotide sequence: TGTGCCAGCAGCTTAAACAGGGCGAACGGGGAGCTGTTTTTT. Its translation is CASSLNRANGELFF.

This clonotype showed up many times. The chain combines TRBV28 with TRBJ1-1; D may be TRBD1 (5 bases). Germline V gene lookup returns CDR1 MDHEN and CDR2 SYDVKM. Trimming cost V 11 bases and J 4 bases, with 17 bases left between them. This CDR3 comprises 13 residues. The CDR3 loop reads CAVYLQGGTEAFF. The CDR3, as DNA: TGTGCCGTCTACCTCCAGGGAGGCACTGAAGCTTTCTTT.

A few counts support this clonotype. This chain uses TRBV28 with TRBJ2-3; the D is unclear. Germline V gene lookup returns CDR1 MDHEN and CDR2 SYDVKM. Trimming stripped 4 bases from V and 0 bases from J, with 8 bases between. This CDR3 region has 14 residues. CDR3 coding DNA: TGTGCCAGCAGTTCTGGTTTTAGCACAGATACGCAGTATTTT. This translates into CASSSGFSTDTQYF.

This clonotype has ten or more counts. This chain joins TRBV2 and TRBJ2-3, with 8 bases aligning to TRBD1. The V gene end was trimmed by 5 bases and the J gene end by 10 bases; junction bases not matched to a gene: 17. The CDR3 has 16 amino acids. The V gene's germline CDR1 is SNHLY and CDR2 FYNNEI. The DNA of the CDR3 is TGTGCCAGCAGTTCTGATGGGGCAGGGGGCTCATCTCCGCAGTATTTT. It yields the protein CASSSDGAGGSSPQYF.